This T cell receptor (beta chain) comes out of a study of blood T cell repertoires in COVID-19. Across the whole study: The samples span acute and convalescent COVID-19 from the United States, Italy and Spain. The analysed material was cDNA or gDNA that came from T cells, B-cell-depleted T cells, or PBMCs.

CDR3 length: 14 amino acids. V gave up 4 bases and J gave up 7 bases; unmatched junction bases: 8. Germline CDR1 is SEHNR and CDR2 is FQNEAQ (reference sequence). In the source study's methods: Estimated nucleated cell counts came from reference gene primer amplification. The protocol was immunoSEQ multiplex PCR, while the TCRdb copy is restricted to in-frame clones and leaves out a portion. V, J and clone size were drawn from that table, and D and trimming were deduced from the DNA. Counted here are about 120,000 clones, about 91% occurring once; the ten biggest clones make up under 13%. This clone was seen only once.

The sequencing input was peripheral blood. This clonotype was obtained from a man aged 45-65 years with acute or convalescent COVID-19. The chain joins TRBV7-9 to TRBJ1-1, with 8 bases matching TRBD1. CDR3 amino acids: CASSSDRDGGEAFF. CDR3 bases: TGTGCCAGCAGCTCGGACAGGGATGGGGGTGAAGCTTTCTTT.